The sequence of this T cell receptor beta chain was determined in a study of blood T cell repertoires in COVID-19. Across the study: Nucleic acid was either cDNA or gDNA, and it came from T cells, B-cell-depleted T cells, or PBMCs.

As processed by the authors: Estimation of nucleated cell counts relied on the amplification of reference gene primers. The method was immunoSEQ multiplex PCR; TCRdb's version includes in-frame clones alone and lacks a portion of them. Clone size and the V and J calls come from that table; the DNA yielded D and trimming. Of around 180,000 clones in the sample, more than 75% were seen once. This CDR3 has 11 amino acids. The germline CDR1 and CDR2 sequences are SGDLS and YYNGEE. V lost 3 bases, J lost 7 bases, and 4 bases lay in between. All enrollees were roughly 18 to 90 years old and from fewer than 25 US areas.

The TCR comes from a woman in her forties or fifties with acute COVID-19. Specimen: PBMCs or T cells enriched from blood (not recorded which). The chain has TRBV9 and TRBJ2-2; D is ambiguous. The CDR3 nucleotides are TGTGCCAGCAGCGCCCTCGGGGAGCTGTTTTTT. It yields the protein CASSALGELFF. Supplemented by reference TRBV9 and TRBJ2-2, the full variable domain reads DSGVTQTPKHLITATGQRVTLRCSPRSGDLSVYWYQQSLDQGLQFLIQYYNGEERAKGNILERFSAQQFPDLHSELNLSSLELGDSALYFCASSALGELFFGEGSRLTVL.